These 22 T cell receptor beta chains came from one sample sequenced in a study of human T cells and chemical hapten exposure. TCRdb recomputed calls from the RACE reads with MiXCR, one row per CDR3 protein. The table records 90,000 or so distinct CDR3 sequences, about 8% of them present only once. Specified time point: pre-sensitization, week 0. Regarding treatment: therapeutic diphenylcyclopropenone sensitization with weekly scalp DPC. The input for sequencing was whole blood, taken in connection with sensitization to the hapten diphenylcyclopropenone (DPC). The source is a man in his forties or fifties with alopecia areata. Some clones in this sample may be carry-over from other donors' samples.

This clonotype showed up many times. Sequence at one end of the junction differs from germline and may be a read error. The chain carries TRBV7-7 and TRBJ2-3; D might be TRBD1 (5 bases). The germline V gene encodes CDR1 SSHAT and CDR2 FNYEAQ (reference sequence). This CDR3 spans 17 amino acids. The CDR3 sequence: CASSLGSGAGPTDTQYF. The CDR3 coding sequence is TGTGCTAGCAGCTTAGGTTCTGGAGCAGGGCCCACAGATACGCAGTATTTT.

This clonotype was detected a few times. The rearrangement uses TRBV20-1 and TRBJ2-7, with TRBD1 identical over 7 bases. This CDR3 spans 13 amino acids. Germline lookup yields CDR1 DFQATT and CDR2 SNEGSKA (reference sequence). Unmatched junction bases numbered 3, after V lost 3 bases and J lost 1 base. DNA of the CDR3: TGCAGTGCTAGCTACAGGGGATCCTACGAGCAGTACTTC. It yields the protein CSASYRGSYEQYF.

The table lists this clonotype with many counts. V is TRBV12-3 or TRBV12-4 and J is TRBJ1-4; a weak D match, TRBD1 (6 bases). The CDR3 length is 13 residues. V was cut by 8 bases and J by 12 bases, with 19 bases left in between. The CDR3 reads CASSPGQLSELFF. CDR3 nucleotide sequence: TGTGCCAGCTCCCCGGGACAACTTTCAGAACTGTTTTTT.

This clonotype was detected many times. This sequence joins TRBV11-1 and TRBJ1-1, with a weak D call TRBD1 (5 bases). Germline CDR1 SGHAT, CDR2 FQDESV (reference sequence). The CDR3 loop spans 12 amino acids. Trimming left V 5 bases short and J 5 bases short, with 9 bases between. CDR3 region: CASSATGTEAFF. Written as DNA, the CDR3 is TGTGCCAGCAGCGCTACAGGAACTGAAGCTTTCTTT.

The chain couples TRBV4-3 to TRBJ1-1; D may be TRBD1 (6 bases). Germline V CDR1 and CDR2: LGHNA, YSLEER. Trimming shortened V by 5 bases and J by 3 bases, and 13 bases separated the two germline ends. The CDR3 length is 14 residues. The CDR3 DNA is TGCGCCAGCAGCTACAGGGTTTATGACACTGAAGCTTTCTTT. Translating gives CASSYRVYDTEAFF.

This clonotype was observed a few times. The chain has TRBV29-1 and TRBJ2-5, with D perhaps TRBD2 (6 bases). CDR3 length: 14 amino acids. V lost 7 bases to trimming and J lost 5 bases, with 20 bases between them. Germline V gene lookup returns CDR1 SQVTM and CDR2 ANQGSEA. CDR3 amino acids: CSAAGGLEAETQYF. CDR3 nucleotide sequence: TGCAGCGCCGCCGGGGGATTGGAGGCGGAGACCCAGTACTTC.

This clonotype was seen ten or more times. This chain connects TRBV27 to TRBJ2-3; the match to TRBD2 covers 13 bases. Germline CDR1 reads MNHEY; CDR2 reads SMNVEV (reference sequence). The CDR3 has 17 residues. V shed 0 bases, J shed 4 bases, and the junction held 4 bases outside the gene matches. In DNA form, the CDR3 reads TGTGCCAGCAGTTTATCACTAGCGGGAGGGTTTCCAGATACGCAGTATTTT. It yields the protein CASSLSLAGGFPDTQYF.

This clonotype was recorded a few times. This chain links TRBV9 with TRBJ1-5; the D gene is possibly TRBD1 (6 bases). The CDR3 sequence is 11 residues long. Germline assignment: CDR1 SGDLS and CDR2 YYNGEE. Deletions cut 7 bases from V and 9 bases from J, with 11 bases between. CDR3 protein: CASGTNGPQHF. The CDR3 nucleotides read TGTGCCAGCGGGACAAATGGGCCCCAGCATTTT.

As regards this clonotype: A read error may be the cause here, since a much bigger clone is one base away. V gene TRBV6-2 or TRBV6-3 combines with J gene TRBJ2-1, with a tentative D call TRBD2 (5 bases). The CDR3 has 16 residues. Germline loops: CDR1 MNHEY, CDR2 SVGEGT. DNA of the CDR3: TGTGCCAGCAGTTATAAGGTGGGAGTAAGCTACAATGAGCAGTCCTTC. Translated, it gives CASSYKVGVSYNEQSF.

This clonotype turned up a few times. The CDR3 is CSVTSGTRSSTDTQYF. The CDR3 DNA is TGCAGCGTTACTAGCGGGACCCGATCTAGCACAGATACGCAGTATTTT. The gene calls are TRBV29-1 and TRBJ2-3, with 10 positions matching TRBD2. This CDR3 contains 16 residues. Germline values: CDR1 SQVTM, CDR2 ANQGSEA. V shed 5 bases and J 0 bases; nucleotides not matched to a gene: 8.

This clonotype was counted many times. The chain has TRBV29-1 and TRBJ2-3; 7 nucleotides agree with TRBD1. The J segment lost 1 base and the V segment lost 1 base, leaving 2 bases of the junction unmatched. CDR1 and CDR2 from the germline V gene are SQVTM and ANQGSEA. The CDR3 runs 14 residues. For the CDR3, the DNA is TGCAGCGTTGAAGTCGGACAGGGCACAGATACGCAGTATTTT. Translated, it gives CSVEVGQGTDTQYF.

CDR3 coding DNA: TGCAGCGTTGTGAGATCTAGCGGGATCTCAGATACGCAGTATTTT. Translation gives CSVVRSSGISDTQYF. This sequence joins TRBV29-1 and TRBJ2-3; 9 bases fit TRBD2. V lost 4 bases and J lost 4; bases outside the gene matches: 9. Germline CDR1 and CDR2: SQVTM and ANQGSEA. The CDR3 covers 15 residues.

This clonotype was seen at least ten times. The J gene is TRBJ1-4, the V gene TRBV5-1, with TRBD1 matching 10 bases. The junction had 6 bases not matched to a gene; V was cut back by 4 bases and J by 3 bases. CDR1 SGHRS and CDR2 YFSETQ come from the germline V gene. The CDR3 is 16 residues long. CDR3 region: CASSTGTGEANEKLFF. CDR3 bases: TGCGCCAGCAGCACCGGGACAGGGGAAGCTAATGAAAAACTGTTTTTT.

This clonotype came up a few times. The chain is built from TRBV20-1 and TRBJ2-7; 9 bases are shared with TRBD1. The CDR3 has 13 residues. Germline CDR1 DFQATT, CDR2 SNEGSKA (reference sequence). The CDR3 sequence: CSAPRTGDYEQYF. CDR3 coding DNA: TGCAGCGCACCTAGGACAGGGGACTACGAGCAGTACTTC.

On this clonotype itself: Because it lacks the conserved phenylalanine or tryptophan at the end, this CDR3 is likely a read error. CDR3 coding DNA: TGTGCCATCAGTGGGGACAGGGGCTCCTACGAGCAGTACTCC. It encodes CAISGDRGSYEQYS. This chain joins TRBV10-3 and TRBJ2-7; 10 nucleotides agree with TRBD1. The CDR3 sequence is 14 residues long. V lost 4 bases and J lost 0; bases outside the gene matches: 0. CDR1 ENHRY and CDR2 SYGVKD come from the germline V gene.

This clonotype appeared many times. This chain uses TRBV28 with TRBJ2-5, with 7 positions matching TRBD2. Germline V gene data show CDR1 as MDHEN and CDR2 as SYDVKM. This CDR3 has 14 residues. V trimming: 4 bases; J trimming: 6 bases; junction bases outside the gene matches: 8. The CDR3 here is CASSSGGSRKTQYF. The CDR3 DNA reads TGTGCCAGCAGTTCCGGCGGGAGTAGGAAGACCCAGTACTTC. The full variable domain, its missing parts supplied by reference TRBV28 and TRBJ2-5, is DVKVTQSSRYLVKRTGEKVFLECVQDMDHENMFWYRQDPGLGLRLIYFSYDVKMKEKGDIPEGYSVSREKKERFSLILESASTNQTSMYLCASSSGGSRKTQYFGPGTRLLVL.

This clonotype showed up just a few times. The chain combines TRBV20-1 with TRBJ2-4; D is uncertain. The CDR3 is 13 amino acids. The ends were cut back, 5 bases at V and 8 bases at J, with 16 bases in the middle. Germline CDR1 and CDR2: DFQATT and SNEGSKA (reference sequence). CDR3 coding DNA: TGCAGTGCTGCCGGGCCCCTGACTGACATTCAGTACTTC. This gives the protein CSAAGPLTDIQYF.

The J gene is TRBJ1-1, the V gene TRBV19; D call uncertain. This CDR3 has 16 residues. Germline loops: CDR1 LNHDA, CDR2 SQIVND (reference sequence). V lost 6 bases, J lost 0 bases, and 17 bases lay in between. DNA of the CDR3: TGTGCCAGTAGAACGGGCCAATCAGGAATGAACACTGAAGCTTTCTTT. Its protein is CASRTGQSGMNTEAFF. The whole variable domain, remainder taken from reference TRBV19 and TRBJ1-1, is DGGITQSPKYLFRKEGQNVTLSCEQNLNHDAMYWYRQDPGQGLRLIYYSQIVNDFQKGDIAEGYSVSREKKESFPLTVTSAQKNPTAFYLCASRTGQSGMNTEAFFGQGTRLTVV.

This clonotype was seen a handful of times. The chain employs TRBV12-3 or TRBV12-4 and TRBJ1-2, with 8 positions matching TRBD1. The CDR3 consists of 18 residues. Germline trimming cut 4 bases from V and 4 bases from J; bases unmatched to any gene: 17. CDR3 sequence reads: CASSSFRDRRPGGYGYTF. For the CDR3, the DNA is TGTGCCAGCAGTTCTTTCCGGGACAGGAGGCCTGGAGGCTATGGCTACACCTTC.

The chain links TRBV6-2 or TRBV6-3 to TRBJ2-1; 7 bases are shared with TRBD1. In germline, CDR1 is MNHEY, CDR2 SVGEGT. The CDR3 runs to 15 residues. Trimming took 5 bases from V and 7 from J; bases not matched to a gene: 11. The chain's CDR3 is CASSGPAGGRNEQFF. The CDR3, as DNA: TGTGCCAGCAGTGGGCCTGCAGGGGGTAGGAATGAGCAGTTCTTC.

This clonotype has ten or more counts. The chain carries TRBV20-1 and TRBJ2-1; 8 bases line up with TRBD2. After removal of 3 bases from V and 7 bases from J, the junction contained 8 bases not matched to a gene. The germline gives CDR1 DFQATT, CDR2 SNEGSKA (reference sequence). There are 14 residues in the CDR3. The CDR3 coding sequence is TGCAGTGCTAGCGGGAGGGCCCTCTGGAATGAGCAGTTCTTC. Protein sequence: CSASGRALWNEQFF.

There are many counts of this clonotype. V is TRBV7-2 and J is TRBJ1-5; D remains unclear. V lost 1 base, J lost 3 bases, and 4 bases lay in between. Germline V gene data show CDR1 as SGHTA and CDR2 as FQGNSA. CDR3 length: 13 amino acids. The DNA of the CDR3 is TGTGCCAGCAGCTTAGTATCCAATCAGCCCCAGCATTTT. Translated: CASSLVSNQPQHF. The variable domain in full, completed from reference TRBV7-2 and TRBJ1-5, reads GAGVSQSPSNKVTEKGKDVELRCDPISGHTALYWYRQSLGQGLEFLIYFQGNSAPDKSGLPSDRFSAERTGGSVSTLTIQRTQQEDSAVYLCASSLVSNQPQHFGDGTRLSIL.